Listed below are T cell receptor beta chains from one sample, sequenced in a study of blood T cell repertoires in COVID-19. Here immunoSEQ multiplex PCR was the method, and the copy in TCRdb shows in-frame clones only, minus some. The sample consists of 100,000 to 150,000 clones, 86% of them appearing once. The sample comprised peripheral blood. The origin of the receptors is a human donor in a cohort sampled during active COVID-19. CDR3s leave out the opening cysteine and the closing phenylalanine or tryptophan.

TRBV27	ASSPVAGAYNEQF
TRBV15	ATGQGYYEQY
TRBV7-2	ASSLTYTGELF
TRBV28	ASSLRGTGTDTQY
TRBV4-3	ASSQDPTEREHTGELF
TRBV5-1	ASSLATPAVDTQY
TRBV27	ASRETGRYGYT
TRBV7-6	ASSHGGEQY
TRBV7-6	ASSLEPDGSSYEQY
TRBV7-6	ASSLQSGSRSEAF
TRBV5-8	ASDRDRGREQY
TRBV6-6	ASTREPQH
TRBV5-1	ASTLRTGKGPGELF
TRBV18	ASSPGNEQF
TRBV12-5	ASAIGGSLLQAF
TRBV5-1	ASSLGLAGAADTQY
TRBV6-4	ASSRGVYNEQF
TRBV6-5	ASSTSGRLGNEQF
TRBV28	ASSLTGDGLQF
TRBV19	ASSYQGLGEAF
TRBV11-3	ASSFNSGGDTQY
TRBV7-2	ASSLVGARARGNNEQF
TRBV19	ATKTSGRAIDEQF
TRBV19	ATRSPRSWTEAF
TRBV5-6	ASSLAFNEQF
TRBV11-3	ASSSGTSGRYEQY
TRBV7-6	ASSPTSGRAGSEQY
TRBV5-1	ASSLDAPEGPGTEAF
TRBV18	ASSPSGAGEYQPQH
TRBV7-2	ASSLQRRDNEQF
TRBV6-5	ASGGHRASTDTQY
TRBV19	ASSPIGGTYEQY
TRBV2	ASSSRWLQGRETQY
TRBV6-1	ASSESFGNTEAF
TRBV28	ASSQQGARGYT
TRBV19	ASSMVAGGPYNEQF
TRBV6-4	ASSLLPGLANEQF
TRBV19	ASRRQGQSYNEQF
TRBV23-1	ASTRVGRRGETQY
TRBV12-3/TRBV12-4	ASRISTEAF
TRBV6-5	ATLTQGRRYTEAF